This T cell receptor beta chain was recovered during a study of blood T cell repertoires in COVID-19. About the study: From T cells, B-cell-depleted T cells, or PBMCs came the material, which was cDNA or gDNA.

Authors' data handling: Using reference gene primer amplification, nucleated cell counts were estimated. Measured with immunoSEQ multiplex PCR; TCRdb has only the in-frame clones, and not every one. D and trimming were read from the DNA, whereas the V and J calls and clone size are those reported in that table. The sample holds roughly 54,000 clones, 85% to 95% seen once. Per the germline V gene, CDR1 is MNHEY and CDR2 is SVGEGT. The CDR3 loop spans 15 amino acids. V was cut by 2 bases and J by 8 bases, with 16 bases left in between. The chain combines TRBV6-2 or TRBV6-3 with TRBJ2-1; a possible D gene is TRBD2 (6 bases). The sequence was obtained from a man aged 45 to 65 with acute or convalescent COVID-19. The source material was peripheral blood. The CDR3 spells CASSYPQGGRHEQFF. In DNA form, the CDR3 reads TGTGCCAGCAGTTACCCCCAGGGTGGGAGGCATGAGCAGTTCTTC.